Following are 31 T cell receptor beta chains from one sample sequenced in a study of blood T cell repertoires in COVID-19. Clones were sequenced by immunoSEQ multiplex PCR, and TCRdb holds only the in-frame ones, with some missing. Found here are roughly 160,000 clones, around nine tenths of them singletons; the top ten hold around 0.63%. Sample: peripheral blood. These receptor sequences come from a man aged 55-75 years with COVID-19, enrolled during active disease.

This chain joins TRBV15 and TRBJ1-1; 11 bases match TRBD1. This CDR3 contains 15 residues. Germline CDR1 and CDR2: LNHNV and YYDKDF (reference sequence). J was trimmed by 5 bases and V by 8 bases; bases with no gene match: 10. CDR3 loop: CATYPDRGRWTEAFF. Here the CDR3 DNA reads TGTGCCACCTACCCGGACAGGGGGCGATGGACTGAAGCTTTCTTT.

The J gene is TRBJ1-5, the V gene TRBV27, with D uncertain. With 6 bases removed from V and 3 bases from J, the gap between germline ends came to 18 bases. The CDR3 is 16 amino acids. In germline, CDR1 is MNHEY, CDR2 SMNVEV (reference sequence). The CDR3 loop is CASSLTWAGNNQPQHF. For the CDR3, the DNA is TGTGCCAGCAGCTTAACCTGGGCGGGAAACAATCAGCCCCAGCATTTT.

The rearrangement links TRBV9 to TRBJ1-5, with TRBD1 identical over 9 bases. Germline CDR1 SGDLS, CDR2 YYNGEE. After removal of 3 bases from V and 6 bases from J, the junction contained 7 bases not matched to a gene. The CDR3 runs 15 residues. The CDR3 DNA is TGTGCCAGCAGCGGCACAGGGGGCGCGGGTCAGCCCCAGCATTTT. It specifies CASSGTGGAGQPQHF.

The gene calls are TRBV5-6 and TRBJ2-3; D uncertain. Trimming left V 3 bases short and J 4 bases short, with 9 bases between. Germline-derived CDR1 and CDR2 are SGHDT and YYEEEE. This CDR3 has 13 residues. CDR3: CASSSSGADTQYF. CDR3 bases: TGTGCCAGCAGCTCTTCCGGAGCAGATACGCAGTATTTT.

The V call is TRBV5-4, the J call TRBJ1-1; weak D call: TRBD1 (5 bases). In germline, CDR1 is SGHNT, CDR2 YYREEE (reference sequence). V lost 4 bases and J lost 2, with 9 bases in between. The CDR3 consists of 13 residues. CDR3 loop: CASSGASNTEAFF. Here the CDR3 DNA reads TGTGCCAGCAGCGGGGCCTCTAACACTGAAGCTTTCTTT.

The genes are TRBV9 and TRBJ1-5; D perhaps matches TRBD1 (6 bases). The V gene lost 1 base and the J gene lost 0 bases, with 8 bases spanning the gap. This CDR3 spans 15 amino acids. CDR1 and CDR2 (germline): SGDLS, YYNGEE. The CDR3 spells CASSVQGNSNQPQHF. CDR3 coding DNA: TGTGCCAGCAGCGTACAGGGGAATAGCAATCAGCCCCAGCATTTT.

The chain recombines TRBV14 with TRBJ2-7; 7 bases match TRBD2. The CDR3 is 13 amino acids. Trimming cost V 0 bases and J 9 bases; bases outside gene matches: 5. CDR1 is SGHDN and CDR2 is FVKESK in the germline V gene. CDR3 region: CASSQDFGGRQYF. As DNA, the CDR3 is TGTGCCAGCAGCCAAGATTTCGGCGGGAGGCAGTACTTC.

This chain uses TRBV14 with TRBJ2-7; the match to TRBD1 covers 11 bases. Germline V gene data show CDR1 as SGHDN and CDR2 as FVKESK. V lost 5 bases and J lost 3; bases outside the gene matches: 6. The CDR3 runs 15 residues. Written as DNA, the CDR3 is TGTGCCAGCAGCGGACCGGGACAGGGGGTCTACGAGCAGTACTTC. It specifies CASSGPGQGVYEQYF. The entire variable domain, with the rest obtained from reference TRBV14 and TRBJ2-7, is as follows: EAGVTQFPSHSVIEKGQTVTLRCDPISGHDNLYWYRRVMGKEIKFLLHFVKESKQDESGMPNNRFLAERTGGTYSTLKVQPAELEDSGVYFCASSGPGQGVYEQYFGPGTRLTVT.

The chain recombines TRBV4-3 with TRBJ2-1, with TRBD1 matching 8 bases. The germline V gene encodes CDR1 LGHNA and CDR2 YSLEER. This CDR3 is built from 15 residues. The V and J ends lost 0 bases and 6 bases, in that order; junction bases with no gene match: 4. The CDR3 nucleotides read TGCGCCAGCAGCCAAGAGGGGACAGGTCCCAATGAGCAGTTCTTC. This codes for CASSQEGTGPNEQFF.

V gene TRBV11-3 combines with J gene TRBJ2-1, with D tentatively TRBD2 (6 bases). Trimming removed 7 bases from V and 3 bases from J, with 19 bases in between. This CDR3 has 16 residues. Germline assignment: CDR1 SGHNT and CDR2 YENEEA. The CDR3 nucleotides read TGTGCCAGCAAAGGAGGGACTGAGGGAAACTACAATGAGCAGTTCTTC. Protein sequence: CASKGGTEGNYNEQFF.

The rearrangement links TRBV28 to TRBJ1-1; 9 bases align to TRBD1. The CDR3 spans 16 residues. The germline CDR1 and CDR2 sequences are MDHEN and SYDVKM. With V trimmed by 6 bases and J by 1 base, 9 bases remained unmatched. In DNA form, the CDR3 reads TGTGCCAGCAGGGGCGGGACAGGGTCGGAGAACACTGAAGCTTTCTTT. Amino acid sequence: CASRGGTGSENTEAFF.

The genes are TRBV4-3 and TRBJ2-1; 10 bases agree with TRBD2. Germline values: CDR1 LGHNA, CDR2 YSLEER. The CDR3 length is 18 residues. V shed 0 bases, J shed 5 bases, and the junction held 10 bases outside the gene matches. CDR3 region: CASSQEPSGGTGHNEQFF. In nucleotides, the CDR3 is TGCGCCAGCAGCCAAGAGCCTAGCGGGGGAACGGGACACAATGAGCAGTTCTTC.

This clone occurred many times. The CDR3 nucleotides are TGTGCCAGCAGCTTGGCTCACAGTCCCCCCTACGAGCAGTACTTC. Amino acid sequence: CASSLAHSPPYEQYF. The chain recombines TRBV5-8 with TRBJ2-7; unclear D gene. This CDR3 region has 15 residues. Germline V gene data show CDR1 as SGHTS and CDR2 as YDEGEE. V was pared by 0 bases and J by 2 bases, with 12 bases between.

V is TRBV6-2 or TRBV6-3 and J is TRBJ1-2, with a possible D match to TRBD1 (6 bases). The V gene's germline CDR1 is MNHEY and CDR2 SVGEGT. The CDR3 is 15 residues long. V was cut by 5 bases and J by 1 base, with 14 bases left in between. In nucleotides, the CDR3 is TGTGCCAGCAGTCGAGGGGGACAACGTAACTATGGCTACACCTTC. Encoded protein: CASSRGGQRNYGYTF.

The V and J genes are TRBV28 and TRBJ1-2, with 8 bases aligning to TRBD1. CDR1 MDHEN and CDR2 SYDVKM come from the germline V gene. Trimming cost V 7 bases and J 7 bases; bases outside gene matches: 5. The CDR3 consists of 12 residues. CDR3 in amino acids: CASKAGGSGYTF. CDR3 DNA: TGTGCCAGCAAGGCAGGGGGCAGTGGCTACACCTTC.

The chain employs TRBV5-1 and TRBJ2-5; 10 bases are shared with TRBD2. There are 17 residues in the CDR3. Germline trimming cut 3 bases from V and 7 bases from J; bases unmatched to any gene: 15. The germline V gene has CDR1 SGHRS and CDR2 YFSETQ. The CDR3 bases are TGCGCCAGCAGCTCCACACGGACTAGCGGACCTTCAGGGACCCAGTACTTC. Protein product: CASSSTRTSGPSGTQYF.

The V call is TRBV5-1, the J call TRBJ2-1, with TRBD2 matching over 12 bases. The CDR3 covers 15 residues. The ends lost 4 bases at V and 4 bases at J; junction bases unmatched: 3. Germline-derived CDR1 and CDR2 are SGHRS and YFSETQ. The CDR3 sequence is CASSLAGGRYNEQFF. As DNA, the CDR3 is TGCGCCAGCAGCCTAGCGGGAGGGCGGTACAATGAGCAGTTCTTC. Complete variable domain (other parts from reference TRBV5-1 and TRBJ2-1): KAGVTQTPRYLIKTRGQQVTLSCSPISGHRSVSWYQQTPGQGLQFLFEYFSETQRNKGNFPGRFSGRQFSNSRSEMNVSTLELGDSALYLCASSLAGGRYNEQFFGPGTRLTVL.

This chain joins TRBV11-2 and TRBJ2-5, with TRBD1 identical over 8 bases. Germline assignment: CDR1 SGHAT and CDR2 FQNNGV. The CDR3 runs 16 residues. The trim removed 2 bases at V and 5 bases at J, leaving 10 bases unmatched. The CDR3 loop is CASSLTQGAVVETQYF. The CDR3 DNA reads TGTGCCAGCAGCTTAACTCAGGGGGCCGTGGTGGAGACCCAGTACTTC. Looking up the rest from reference TRBV11-2 and TRBJ2-5 gives the full variable domain: EAGVAQSPRYKIIEKRQSVAFWCNPISGHATLYWYQQILGQGPKLLIQFQNNGVVDDSQLPKDRFSAERLKGVDSTLKIQPAKLEDSAVYLCASSLTQGAVVETQYFGPGTRLLVL.

This chain links TRBV24-1 with TRBJ1-2; 7 nucleotides line up with TRBD1. Germline lookup yields CDR1 KGHDR and CDR2 SFDVKD. V lost 4 bases and J lost 4; bases outside the gene matches: 8. CDR3 size: 15 residues. For the CDR3, the DNA is TGTGCCACCAGTGACTCAGGGACAGCCCGCTATGGCTACACCTTC. It is translated as CATSDSGTARYGYTF.

This chain uses TRBV7-9 with TRBJ2-7; 7 bases line up with TRBD1. Trimming cost V 4 bases and J 3 bases; bases outside gene matches: 12. The V gene's germline CDR1 is SEHNR and CDR2 FQNEAQ (reference sequence). The CDR3 runs 16 residues. CDR3 nucleotide sequence: TGTGCCAGCAGCTCCGAACCGACAGGGATTAGCTACGAGCAGTACTTC. Protein product: CASSSEPTGISYEQYF.

This clone was picked up one time. Here the CDR3 reads CASSYSAGGAYNEQFF. In nucleotides, the CDR3 is TGTGCCAGCAGTTACTCTGCGGGGGGAGCATACAATGAGCAGTTCTTC. The chain combines TRBV6-6 with TRBJ2-1, with TRBD2 identical over 8 bases. Germline V gene sequence: CDR1 MNHNY, CDR2 SVGAGI (reference sequence). This CDR3 is 16 amino acids long. The J segment lost 4 bases and the V segment lost 0 bases, leaving 5 bases of the junction unmatched.

J is TRBJ1-5 and V is TRBV6-5, with no clear D. Germline CDR1 is MNHEY and CDR2 is SVGAGI. The V end lost 5 bases, the J end lost 5 bases, and 16 bases lay between the germline ends. This CDR3 spans 15 amino acids. As DNA, the CDR3 is TGTGCCAGCAGTACCCTGGCGGGTTCCCATCAGCCCCAGCATTTT. Its protein is CASSTLAGSHQPQHF.

The genes are TRBV7-6 and TRBJ2-5, with D possibly TRBD2 on 6 matching bases. Trimming pared 1 base from V and 5 bases from J, leaving 20 bases between. The CDR3 runs to 17 residues. Germline V gives CDR1 SGHVS, CDR2 FNYEAQ. The CDR3 DNA follows: TGTGCCAGCAGCTTAGAATCGGCGGGAACCGGCCGGGAGACCCAGTACTTC. It specifies CASSLESAGTGRETQYF.

The chain links TRBV3-1 (or the pseudogene TRBV3-2) to TRBJ1-4; D is ambiguous. The germline V and J ends were trimmed by 6 bases and 8 bases, with 10 bases remaining between them. Germline CDR1 reads LGHDT; CDR2 reads YNNKEL (reference sequence). The CDR3 length is 12 residues. Written as DNA, the CDR3 is TGTGCCAGCAGTAAAGCGCGGGAAAAACTGTTTTTT. It translates to CASSKAREKLFF.

The chain uses TRBV13 and TRBJ2-3; 11 nucleotides agree with TRBD2. CDR3 length: 16 residues. Germline loops: CDR1 PRHDT, CDR2 FYEKMQ (reference sequence). Losses at the gene ends were 3 bases for V and 4 bases for J; bases not matched to a gene: 6. CDR3 bases: TGTGCCAGCAGCTTGCCCCTAGCGGGGGGCGCAGATACGCAGTATTTT. It translates to CASSLPLAGGADTQYF. Full variable domain (rest looked up from reference TRBV13 and TRBJ2-3): AAGVIQSPRHLIKEKRETATLKCYPIPRHDTVYWYQQGPGQDPQFLISFYEKMQSDKGSIPDRFSAQQFSDYHSELNMSSLELGDSALYFCASSLPLAGGADTQYFGPGTRLTVL.

V usage is TRBV6-5 and J usage is TRBJ2-2; 7 nucleotides match TRBD2. The CDR3 consists of 13 residues. Germline lookup yields CDR1 MNHEY and CDR2 SVGAGI. Trimming took 10 bases from V and 3 from J; bases not matched to a gene: 5. CDR3: CATRSGDTGELFF. CDR3 nucleotides: TGTGCCACAAGGAGCGGGGACACCGGGGAGCTGTTTTTT.

This rearrangement joins TRBV5-1 to TRBJ2-1, with TRBD2 as a possible D gene (6 bases). Trimming took off 4 bases at V and 7 bases at J, with 18 bases between the two ends. Per the germline V gene, CDR1 is SGHRS and CDR2 is YFSETQ. CDR3 size: 15 residues. In DNA form, the CDR3 reads TGCGCCAGCAGCCCTTCTTCGGCGGGGAGAAATGAGCAGTTCTTC. Amino acids: CASSPSSAGRNEQFF.

The rearrangement joins TRBV19 to TRBJ2-7, with D possibly TRBD2 on 5 matching bases. CDR3 length: 13 amino acids. Trimming removed 1 base at V and 3 bases at J, with 7 bases between. Germline lookup yields CDR1 LNHDA and CDR2 SQIVND (reference sequence). CDR3 coding DNA: TGTGCCAGTAGTATAGGTGGACTCTACGAGCAGTACTTC. It encodes CASSIGGLYEQYF.

The V call is TRBV7-2, the J call TRBJ2-7; D unclear. The germline V gene has CDR1 SGHTA and CDR2 FQGNSA. CDR3 length: 13 residues. With 0 bases removed from V and 4 bases from J, the gap between germline ends came to 7 bases. The CDR3 protein is CASSLAYGYEQYF. CDR3 sequence (DNA): TGTGCCAGCAGCTTAGCATACGGGTACGAGCAGTACTTC.

The rearrangement joins TRBV3-1 (or the pseudogene TRBV3-2) to TRBJ1-1; 9 bases line up with TRBD1. The CDR3 extends over 17 amino acids. Trimming removed 1 base from V and 5 bases from J; junction bases left unmatched: 11. CDR1 and CDR2 (germline): LGHDT, YNNKEL (reference sequence). The CDR3 bases are TGTGCCAGCAGCCAAGGTCAATCTTGGACAGGGGAAACTGAAGCTTTCTTT. This encodes CASSQGQSWTGETEAFF.

Only a few counts were recorded for this clone. The V and J genes are TRBV4-1 and TRBJ1-4, with D possibly matching TRBD1 (5 bases). Trimming took 4 bases from V and 3 from J, leaving 15 bases between them. The CDR3 extends over 16 amino acids. Germline assignment: CDR1 MGHRA and CDR2 YSYEKL. The CDR3 DNA follows: TGCGCCAGCAGCCTCCCAAGCGGGGGGTCTAATGAAAAACTGTTTTTT. Amino acid sequence: CASSLPSGGSNEKLFF.